This TCR beta chain was profiled in a study of CD8+ T cells in alopecia areata. Regarding the study as a whole: The study found TCR sharing across patients less clear than in mice, possibly for HLA reasons. Clonality was higher in lesional than normal scalp, especially in alopecia totalis/universalis. Scalp specimens additionally yield sequences from normal skin's resident alphabeta T cells.

Extracted RNA was reverse transcribed, and the resulting cDNA served as sequencing template. Clones were sequenced by immunoSEQ multiplex PCR, and TCRdb holds only the in-frame ones, with some missing. The table lists 150,000 to 200,000 clones, 55% of them singletons. About this clone: Its target is unknown.

Per germline, CDR1 KGHSH and CDR2 LQKENI. V lost 0 bases to trimming and J lost 2 bases, with 15 bases between them. The CDR3 runs 17 residues. Sorting from PBMCs produced CD4+ and CD8+ T cells. The receptor was isolated from a human donor in good health. The sample taken for sequencing was CD4+ T cells sorted from blood. V is TRBV18 and J is TRBJ2-3; D uncertain. In DNA, the CDR3 is TGTGCCAGCTCACCACCTGTAAGCCCTTTCCTCACAGATACGCAGTATTTT. This codes for CASSPPVSPFLTDTQYF.